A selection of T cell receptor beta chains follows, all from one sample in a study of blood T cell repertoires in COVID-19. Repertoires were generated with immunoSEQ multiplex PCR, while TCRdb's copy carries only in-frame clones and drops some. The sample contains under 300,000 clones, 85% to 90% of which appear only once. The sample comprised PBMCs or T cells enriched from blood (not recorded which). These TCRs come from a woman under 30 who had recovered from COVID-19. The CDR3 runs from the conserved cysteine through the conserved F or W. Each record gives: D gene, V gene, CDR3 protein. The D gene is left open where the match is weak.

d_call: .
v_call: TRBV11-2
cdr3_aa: CASSFGWIQETQYF

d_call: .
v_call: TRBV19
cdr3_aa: CASSIRTATNEKLFF

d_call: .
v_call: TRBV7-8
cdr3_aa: CASSLRGGHVPGNTIYF

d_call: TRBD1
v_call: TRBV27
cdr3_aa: CASRAQTGKYGYTF

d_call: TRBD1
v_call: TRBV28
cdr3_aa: CASKLGGQGFYGYTF

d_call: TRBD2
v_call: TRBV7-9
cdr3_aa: CASSLTSGLAGTDTQYF

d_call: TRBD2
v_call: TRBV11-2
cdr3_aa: CASSLGVGGGPEETQYF

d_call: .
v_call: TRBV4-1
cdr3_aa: CASSQDLGDGGSPLHF

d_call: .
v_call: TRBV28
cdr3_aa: CASRQTGGSPRGYGYTF

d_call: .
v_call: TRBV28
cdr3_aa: CASSLTEMNTEAFF

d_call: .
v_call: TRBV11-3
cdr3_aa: CASSLRDGTDTQYF

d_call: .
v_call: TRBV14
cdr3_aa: CASSQVAGKGGELFF

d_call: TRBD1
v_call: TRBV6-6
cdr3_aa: CASSIRGTGPTEAFF

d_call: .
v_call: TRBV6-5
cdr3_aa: CASSYSYNSNQPQHF

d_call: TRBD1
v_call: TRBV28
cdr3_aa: CATTGGGTEAFF

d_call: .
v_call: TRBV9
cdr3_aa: CASTEGLGGYGYTF

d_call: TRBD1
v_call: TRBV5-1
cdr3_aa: CASSLGQGTHNSPLHF

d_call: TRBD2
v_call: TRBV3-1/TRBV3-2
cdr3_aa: CASSPRPGLAGVLTDTQYF

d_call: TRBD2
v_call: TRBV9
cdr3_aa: CASSTSGGLDTQYF

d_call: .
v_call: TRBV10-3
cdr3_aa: CAISESNGGSYEQYF

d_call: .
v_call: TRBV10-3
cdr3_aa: CAISEARGGGTNEKLFF

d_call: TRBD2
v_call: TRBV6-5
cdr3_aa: CASTLRGGWDNEQFF

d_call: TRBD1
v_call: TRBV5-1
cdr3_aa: CASSPGQGVNTEAFF

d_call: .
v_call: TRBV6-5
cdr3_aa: CASRQATGIYGYTF

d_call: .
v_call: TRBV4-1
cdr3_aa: CASSQDRQEYQPQHF